This record looks at one T cell receptor beta chain sequence and its context. Its specificity is unknown. This sample was included in a study of T cells after yellow fever vaccination. Study-wide points: Reappearing after the booster were most of the clones from primary vaccination (approximately 96% CD4, 88% CD8).

In TCRdb, the 5' RACE reads were re-called with MiXCR into one record per CDR3 protein. The sample lists hundreds of thousands of distinct CDR3 sequences, approximately 19% occurring once. After removal of 6 bases from V and 4 bases from J, the junction contained 9 bases not matched to a gene. Germline CDR1 and CDR2: MNHEY and SVGEGT. The CDR3 consists of 15 residues. The sequencing here drew on PBMCs, taken before the yellow fever booster vaccination. The rearrangement joins TRBV6-2 or TRBV6-3 to TRBJ2-5; 9 positions match TRBD1. The clonotype originates from a man aged 18 to 30 who received the YFV17D yellow fever vaccine. CDR3: CASRTRQGEGETQYF. The CDR3 region has the DNA TGTGCCAGCAGAACCCGACAGGGGGAAGGAGAGACCCAGTACTTC.